One sample yielded the 23 T cell receptor beta chains listed below, sequenced in a study of OX40 agonist ivuxolimab in advanced cancers. The repertoire was sequenced with immunoSEQ multiplex PCR; TCRdb's copy has only in-frame clones and lacks some. In the table there are tens of thousands of clones, more than 85% of which are singletons. The sequences come from CD4+ or CD8+ T cells sorted from blood, collected in a trial of the OX40 agonist ivuxolimab. The receptor set was obtained from an adult with an advanced solid tumor such as melanoma, head and neck, liver or kidney cancer.

The V gene is TRBV13, the J gene TRBJ1-1; D not resolved. V gave up 5 bases and J gave up 0 bases, with 16 bases separating them. Looked up from germline, CDR1 is PRHDT and CDR2 is FYEKMQ (reference sequence). CDR3 length equals 16 residues. The CDR3 coding sequence is TGTGCCAGCAGCCCCCCGGGCGGAACGTTGAACACTGAAGCTTTCTTT. Protein product: CASSPPGGTLNTEAFF.

DNA for the CDR3: TGTGCCACCAGGCAGGTCGGTGAAAAACTGTTTTTT. Protein sequence: CATRQVGEKLFF. The chain combines TRBV15 with TRBJ1-4; unclear D gene. CDR3 length: 12 amino acids. Germline V gene sequence: CDR1 LNHNV, CDR2 YYDKDF (reference sequence). V dropped 6 bases and J dropped 7 bases, with 9 bases sitting between them.

The V gene is TRBV19, the J gene TRBJ2-7, with D unclear. The CDR3 is 13 residues long. CDR1 is LNHDA, CDR2 SQIVND, per germline (reference sequence). Deletions cut 3 bases from V and 7 bases from J, with 13 bases between. The CDR3 loop reads CASSIGAVSEQYF. The CDR3 bases are TGTGCCAGTAGTATTGGTGCGGTCTCGGAGCAGTACTTC.

The CDR3 region has the DNA TGTGCCAGACCACCCAAATCGGGTACTGAAGCTTTCTTT. Its translation: CARPPKSGTEAFF. The V gene is TRBV6-1, the J gene TRBJ1-1; D is uncertain. This CDR3 has 13 amino acids. The V gene lost 9 bases and the J gene lost 5 bases, with 16 bases spanning the gap. Germline-derived CDR1 and CDR2 are MNHNS and SASEGT.

The gene calls are TRBV5-6 and TRBJ2-1, with TRBD2 matching 8 bases. The CDR3 loop spans 14 amino acids. V shed 1 base, J shed 5 bases, and the junction held 2 bases outside the gene matches. Germline CDR1 is SGHDT and CDR2 is YYEEEE. The CDR3 DNA is TGTGCCAGCAGCTTGACTAGCGGCCACAATGAGCAGTTCTTC. Protein product: CASSLTSGHNEQFF.

DNA for the CDR3: TGTGCCAGCAGCTACGGACAGGGGATATTCACAGATACGCAGTATTTT. This sequence encodes CASSYGQGIFTDTQYF. The gene calls are TRBV7-3 and TRBJ2-3; TRBD1 agrees at 9 bases. V lost 4 bases, J lost 2 bases, and 7 bases stayed unmatched. Germline V gene data show CDR1 as SGHTA and CDR2 as FQGTGA. The CDR3 extends over 16 amino acids.

The chain employs TRBV7-9 and TRBJ2-1, with 10 bases matching TRBD2. After removal of 2 bases from V and 8 bases from J, the junction contained 6 bases not matched to a gene. Germline V CDR1 and CDR2: SEHNR, FQNEAQ (reference sequence). This CDR3 is built from 15 residues. The CDR3 DNA is TGTGCCAGCAGCTTATCAGCGGGAGGGCCGTATGAGCAGTTCTTC. Its protein product is CASSLSAGGPYEQFF. Based on the CDR3 plus reference TRBV7-9 and TRBJ2-1, the full variable domain is DTGVSQNPRHKITKRGQNVTFRCDPISEHNRLYWYRQTLGQGPEFLTYFQNEAQLEKSRLLSDRFSAERPKGSFSTLEIQRTEQGDSAMYLCASSLSAGGPYEQFFGPGTRLTVL.

This chain links TRBV27 with TRBJ2-7; D is tentatively TRBD1 or TRBD2 (5 bases each). This CDR3 comprises 13 residues. Trimming removed 5 bases from V and 7 bases from J, with 15 bases in between. From germline, CDR1 is MNHEY and CDR2 SMNVEV (reference sequence). In nucleotides, the CDR3 is TGTGCCAGCAGTCCGAAACTAGGGGAGGAGCAGTACTTC. Its translation: CASSPKLGEEQYF.

The rearrangement joins TRBV4-1 to TRBJ2-1; 11 bases line up with TRBD1. V gave up 0 bases and J gave up 7 bases; unmatched junction bases: 5. This CDR3 is built from 16 residues. Germline CDR1 reads MGHRA; CDR2 reads YSYEKL. Here the CDR3 reads CASSQDTGTGGNEQFF. The CDR3 coding sequence is TGCGCCAGCAGCCAAGATACCGGGACAGGGGGGAATGAGCAGTTCTTC.

The chain combines TRBV28 with TRBJ2-7, with unresolved D. The CDR3 runs 14 residues. The V and J ends lost 3 bases and 2 bases respectively, with 11 bases between them. CDR1 and CDR2 (germline): MDHEN, SYDVKM. CDR3 bases: TGTGCCAGCAGTTTTGGTAGAGGAACCTACGAGCAGTACTTC. It translates to CASSFGRGTYEQYF.

This chain connects TRBV28 to TRBJ2-7; D unclear. Germline CDR1 MDHEN, CDR2 SYDVKM. This CDR3 is built from 11 residues. V gave up 5 bases and J gave up 8 bases, with 10 bases separating them. CDR3 region: CASSQPLKQYF. The DNA for the CDR3 is TGTGCCAGCAGTCAACCGTTAAAGCAGTACTTC.

This clone was counted once. The J gene is TRBJ1-5, the V gene TRBV5-8; D gene uncertain. V shed 0 bases and J shed 1 base, with 11 bases lying between them. Germline V gives CDR1 SGHTS, CDR2 YDEGEE. The CDR3 length is 16 residues. The CDR3 DNA reads TGTGCCAGCAGCTTGGCGGCCAGCGTAAGCAATCAGCCCCAGCATTTT. Encoded protein: CASSLAASVSNQPQHF.

This clone has a handful of counts. The chain employs TRBV29-1 and TRBJ2-1, with 10 bases identical to TRBD2. V lost 6 bases and J lost 3; bases outside the gene matches: 8. The CDR3 has 15 amino acids. The germline V gene encodes CDR1 SQVTM and CDR2 ANQGSEA. Here the CDR3 reads CSVGPGLASYNEQFF. The CDR3 DNA reads as TGCAGCGTAGGTCCGGGACTAGCGAGCTACAATGAGCAGTTCTTC.

The chain joins TRBV6-5 to TRBJ2-1, with a possible D match to TRBD2 (6 bases). There are 16 residues in the CDR3. V was cut by 4 bases and J by 0 bases, with 13 bases left in between. Germline loops: CDR1 MNHEY, CDR2 SVGAGI. CDR3 DNA sequence: TGTGCCAGCAGTTTCGAGGGACTGAGCTCCTACAATGAGCAGTTCTTC. This sequence encodes CASSFEGLSSYNEQFF.

The V call is TRBV7-9, the J call TRBJ1-2; 7 bases line up with TRBD1. The CDR3 totals 14 residues. Germline CDR1 is SEHNR and CDR2 is FQNEAQ (reference sequence). V lost 1 base, J lost 4 bases, and 3 bases stayed unmatched. The CDR3 nucleotides read TGTGCCAGCAGCTTAGGGGGACAGATCTATGGCTACACCTTC. As protein: CASSLGGQIYGYTF.

The rearrangement uses TRBV7-6 and TRBJ2-1; maybe TRBD1 (6 bases). V was clipped by 5 bases and J by 9 bases, with 11 bases between them. The CDR3 totals 12 residues. Germline V gene data show CDR1 as SGHVS and CDR2 as FNYEAQ. The CDR3 is CASSTRGLEQFF. The CDR3 nucleotides read TGTGCCAGCAGCACCAGGGGTCTTGAGCAGTTCTTC.

The CDR3 DNA follows: TGTGCCATCAGTGACCCACCCGCCTTGCCCGAGATGCCTGAAGCTTTCTTT. Translation: CAISDPPALPEMPEAFF. This chain links TRBV10-3 with TRBJ1-1; no firm D call. The CDR3 covers 17 residues. The germline V and J ends were trimmed by 3 bases and 6 bases, with 23 bases remaining between them. Germline V gives CDR1 ENHRY, CDR2 SYGVKD.

The chain recombines TRBV6-5 with TRBJ2-7; maybe TRBD1 (5 bases). V shed 8 bases and J shed 5 bases, with 16 bases lying between them. The CDR3 has 13 amino acids. Germline assignment: CDR1 MNHEY and CDR2 SVGAGI. The CDR3 nucleotides are TGTGCCAGCGCTTTGTATCAGGGTCACGAGCAGTACTTC. Its translation is CASALYQGHEQYF.

The genes are TRBV27 and TRBJ2-1; 9 nucleotides match TRBD2. The CDR3 is 13 amino acids. Germline loops: CDR1 MNHEY, CDR2 SMNVEV (reference sequence). V lost 3 bases to trimming and J lost 10 bases; unmatched junction nucleotides: 4. CDR3 in amino acids: CASSFTSGFEQFF. The CDR3 DNA is TGTGCCAGCAGTTTCACTAGCGGGTTCGAGCAGTTCTTC.

The chain couples TRBV4-1 to TRBJ2-7, with 9 bases identical to TRBD2. V lost 3 bases to trimming and J lost 3 bases; unmatched junction nucleotides: 6. The germline CDR1 and CDR2 sequences are MGHRA and YSYEKL. This CDR3 region has 15 residues. For the CDR3, the DNA is TGCGCCAGCAGCCAGGATAGCGGGAGTTTCTACGAGCAGTACTTC. This codes for CASSQDSGSFYEQYF.

The chain has TRBV27 and TRBJ2-7, with D tentatively TRBD1 or TRBD2 (5 bases each). The length of the CDR3 is 14 residues. From germline, CDR1 is MNHEY and CDR2 SMNVEV (reference sequence). With 6 bases removed from V and 4 bases from J, the gap between germline ends came to 16 bases. For the CDR3, the DNA is TGTGCCAGCAGCACCGGGACCGGTAGGTACGAGCAGTACTTC. It yields the protein CASSTGTGRYEQYF.

The gene calls are TRBV5-6 and TRBJ1-4; D gene unclear. Germline CDR1 reads SGHDT; CDR2 reads YYEEEE. Trimming cost V 0 bases and J 4 bases, with 10 bases left between them. This CDR3 has 15 amino acids. The CDR3 spells CASSLVADHNEKLFF. For the CDR3, the DNA is TGTGCCAGCAGCTTGGTTGCGGACCATAATGAAAAACTGTTTTTT.

The rearrangement links TRBV9 to TRBJ2-3; D possibly corresponds to TRBD2 (6 bases). Trimming shortened V by 2 bases and J by 4 bases, and 14 bases separated the two germline ends. The CDR3 length is 15 residues. Germline CDR1 SGDLS, CDR2 YYNGEE. The CDR3 nucleotides read TGTGCCAGCAGCGTTGGTGGCGGGGCCCCAGATACGCAGTATTTT. It specifies CASSVGGGAPDTQYF.